The next 29 T cell receptor beta chains were all read from a single sample in a study of blood T cell repertoires in COVID-19. The table came from immunoSEQ multiplex PCR; TCRdb's copy has only in-frame clones and leaves some out. In the table there are approximately 85,000 clones, 70% to 90% of which are singletons. Sequenced: peripheral blood. These TCRs come from a man aged 50-60 years with active or convalescent COVID-19.

The chain combines TRBV19 with TRBJ1-5, with TRBD1 matching 10 bases. The CDR3 extends over 16 amino acids. V gave up 6 bases and J gave up 1 base; unmatched junction bases: 6. The germline gives CDR1 LNHDA, CDR2 SQIVND (reference sequence). Here the CDR3 reads CASSARDRGSNQPQHF. In DNA, the CDR3 is TGTGCCAGTAGCGCCCGGGACAGGGGAAGCAATCAGCCCCAGCATTTT.

J is TRBJ2-2 and V is TRBV30; 8 positions agree with TRBD1. J gave up 3 bases and V 3 bases, and 6 bases lay outside the gene matches. Germline assignment: CDR1 GTSNPN and CDR2 SVGIG (reference sequence). The CDR3 runs 15 residues. The CDR3 DNA reads as TGTGCCTGGAGGGTGAGACAGGGGTACACCGGGGAGCTGTTTTTT. This encodes CAWRVRQGYTGELFF. The variable domain in full, with the rest retrieved from reference TRBV30 and TRBJ2-2, is SQTIHQWPATLVQPVGSPLSLECTVEGTSNPNLYWYRQAAGRGLQLLFYSVGIGQISSEVPQNLSASRPQDRQFILSSKKLLLSDSGFYLCAWRVRQGYTGELFFGEGSRLTVL.

This clone has only a few counts. The chain employs TRBV19 and TRBJ1-1, with a tentative D call TRBD1 (5 bases). Trimming cost V 5 bases and J 0 bases, with 13 bases left between them. The length of the CDR3 is 15 residues. Per the germline V gene, CDR1 is LNHDA and CDR2 is SQIVND (reference sequence). In DNA form, the CDR3 reads TGTGCCAGTAGTGAGTTAGGGGACTTGAACACTGAAGCTTTCTTT. As protein: CASSELGDLNTEAFF.

This sequence joins TRBV12-5 and TRBJ1-2; 7 bases line up with TRBD1. After removal of 3 bases from V and 6 bases from J, the junction contained 4 bases not matched to a gene. The CDR3 has 13 residues. Per the germline V gene, CDR1 is LGHNT and CDR2 is FRNRAP. CDR3 sequence: CASGLTGANGYTF. DNA for the CDR3: TGTGCTAGTGGTTTAACAGGGGCGAATGGCTACACCTTC.

J is TRBJ2-1 and V is TRBV11-3; TRBD2 might be the D (6 bases). The CDR3 runs to 14 residues. Germline V gene lookup returns CDR1 SGHNT and CDR2 YENEEA. V was pared by 4 bases and J by 7 bases, with 14 bases between. CDR3 sequence: CASSSTRARNEQFF. CDR3 in DNA: TGTGCCAGCAGCTCGACTAGGGCGAGGAATGAGCAGTTCTTC.

V and J are TRBV28 and TRBJ2-1; tentatively, D is TRBD1 (6 bases). CDR1 and CDR2 from the germline V gene are MDHEN and SYDVKM. V lost 6 bases and J 7 bases, leaving 16 bases between the germline ends. The CDR3 length is 14 residues. As DNA, the CDR3 is TGTGCCAGCAGCCGCCCGTGGGGGCCGAATGAGCAGTTCTTC. Translating it yields CASSRPWGPNEQFF. The full variable domain, rest sourced from reference TRBV28 and TRBJ2-1, is DVKVTQSSRYLVKRTGEKVFLECVQDMDHENMFWYRQDPGLGLRLIYFSYDVKMKEKGDIPEGYSVSREKKERFSLILESASTNQTSMYLCASSRPWGPNEQFFGPGTRLTVL.

V usage is TRBV19 and J usage is TRBJ2-2; 7 bases fit TRBD1. The CDR3 sequence is 17 residues long. J gave up 5 bases and V 7 bases, and 16 bases lay outside the gene matches. The germline CDR1 and CDR2 sequences are LNHDA and SQIVND (reference sequence). DNA of the CDR3: TGTGCCAGTACCAAACGGCGAGGGGGCGCAGGGACCGGGGAGCTGTTTTTT. The encoded protein is CASTKRRGGAGTGELFF.

The genes are TRBV10-1 and TRBJ1-4, with D tentatively TRBD1 (6 bases). The germline V gene has CDR1 WNHNN and CDR2 SYGVQD (reference sequence). The germline V and J ends were trimmed by 0 bases and 5 bases, with 10 bases remaining between them. This CDR3 is built from 15 residues. CDR3 sequence reads: CASSESAGENEKLFF. Written as DNA, the CDR3 is TGCGCCAGCAGTGAGTCGGCAGGGGAGAATGAAAAACTGTTTTTT.

This clone is a singleton in its sample. The chain uses TRBV3-1 (or the pseudogene TRBV3-2) and TRBJ2-4; 7 positions agree with TRBD2. Looked up from germline, CDR1 is LGHDT and CDR2 is YNNKEL (reference sequence). CDR3 length: 15 amino acids. V lost 0 bases and J lost 5; bases outside the gene matches: 4. The CDR3 here is CASSQEGGRQNIQYF. The CDR3 region has the DNA TGTGCCAGCAGCCAAGAGGGAGGGCGTCAAAACATTCAGTACTTC.

This clone showed up just once. The V gene is TRBV7-2, the J gene TRBJ2-3; TRBD1 matches at 8 bases. Germline lookup yields CDR1 SGHTA and CDR2 FQGNSA. Trimming took 5 bases from V and 7 from J; bases not matched to a gene: 11. The CDR3 covers 15 residues. This CDR3 is CASSAPGTGPNTQYF. The DNA of the CDR3 is TGTGCCAGCAGCGCCCCCGGGACAGGACCTAATACGCAGTATTTT. The complete variable domain, with remaining parts taken from reference TRBV7-2 and TRBJ2-3, reads GAGVSQSPSNKVTEKGKDVELRCDPISGHTALYWYRQSLGQGLEFLIYFQGNSAPDKSGLPSDRFSAERTGGSVSTLTIQRTQQEDSAVYLCASSAPGTGPNTQYFGPGTRLTVL.

The J gene is TRBJ2-7, the V gene TRBV6-5, with TRBD2 identical over 8 bases. The V and J ends lost 6 bases and 5 bases, in that order; junction bases with no gene match: 12. This CDR3 is 15 amino acids long. Germline CDR1 MNHEY, CDR2 SVGAGI. The CDR3 DNA reads TGTGCCAGCAGCGCCGGGGGGGGCGTCGGAAACGAGCAGTACTTC. This translates into CASSAGGGVGNEQYF.

J is TRBJ2-5 and V is TRBV7-2; TRBD1 might be the D (6 bases). The CDR3 is 16 residues long. Germline V lookup: CDR1 SGHTA, CDR2 FQGNSA. With 2 bases removed from V and 2 bases from J, the gap between germline ends came to 15 bases. In nucleotides, the CDR3 is TGTGCCAGCAGCTTAACAGGGCGCAGGTCACAAGAGACCCAGTACTTC. This encodes CASSLTGRRSQETQYF. The whole variable domain, filled in from reference TRBV7-2 and TRBJ2-5, reads GAGVSQSPSNKVTEKGKDVELRCDPISGHTALYWYRQSLGQGLEFLIYFQGNSAPDKSGLPSDRFSAERTGGSVSTLTIQRTQQEDSAVYLCASSLTGRRSQETQYFGPGTRLLVL.

The chain employs TRBV4-3 and TRBJ1-6, with 8 positions matching TRBD1. The CDR3 covers 16 residues. Looked up from germline, CDR1 is LGHNA and CDR2 is YSLEER. V was pared by 3 bases and J by 10 bases, with 11 bases of the junction left unmatched. The chain's CDR3 is CASSQQIWTGRSPLHF. The CDR3 nucleotides are TGCGCCAGCAGCCAGCAAATTTGGACAGGGCGCTCACCCCTCCACTTT.

This rearrangement joins TRBV5-1 to TRBJ2-3; 7 bases fit TRBD1. V shed 4 bases and J 4 bases; nucleotides not matched to a gene: 6. The CDR3 has 14 amino acids. The germline gives CDR1 SGHRS, CDR2 YFSETQ. DNA for the CDR3: TGCGCCAGCAGCACCCGGGACAGCGCAGATACGCAGTATTTT. Its translation is CASSTRDSADTQYF.

This chain links TRBV6-2 or TRBV6-3 with TRBJ2-2, with 11 nucleotides matching TRBD2. CDR3 size: 19 residues. Unmatched junction bases numbered 17, after V lost 4 bases and J lost 7 bases. Per the germline V gene, CDR1 is MNHEY and CDR2 is SVGEGT. The CDR3 reads CASSFSPGLAGTNGGELFF. The CDR3 DNA follows: TGTGCCAGCAGTTTTTCCCCAGGACTAGCGGGCACAAATGGCGGGGAGCTGTTTTTT.

This sequence joins TRBV2 and TRBJ1-2; 8 nucleotides agree with TRBD1. With V trimmed by 5 bases and J by 2 bases, 4 bases remained unmatched. The germline CDR1 and CDR2 sequences are SNHLY and FYNNEI. The CDR3 is 14 amino acids. CDR3: CASSRTGTNYGYTF. The CDR3 DNA reads as TGTGCCAGCAGTAGGACAGGGACGAACTATGGCTACACCTTC.

The gene calls are TRBV7-2 and TRBJ1-5, with 7 bases aligning to TRBD1. This CDR3 spans 15 amino acids. Trimming removed 2 bases from V and 1 base from J; junction bases left unmatched: 2. Germline CDR1 and CDR2: SGHTA and FQGNSA. CDR3 protein: CASSLSTGSNQPQHF. CDR3 bases: TGTGCCAGCAGCTTATCGACAGGGAGCAATCAGCCCCAGCATTTT.

The chain employs TRBV5-1 and TRBJ2-7; the D is unclear. Trimming removed 4 bases from V and 5 bases from J, with 7 bases in between. Per germline, CDR1 SGHRS and CDR2 YFSETQ. The CDR3 totals 11 residues. CDR3: CASSVLNEQYF. DNA of the CDR3: TGCGCCAGCAGCGTCCTAAACGAGCAGTACTTC.

The rearrangement uses TRBV5-1 and TRBJ1-2; 9 bases agree with TRBD1. This CDR3 spans 15 amino acids. V dropped 4 bases and J dropped 2; count of bases not matched to a gene: 6. CDR1 and CDR2 from the germline V gene are SGHRS and YFSETQ. CDR3 bases: TGCGCCAGCAGCAGCGGGACAGGGCTAAACTATGGCTACACCTTC. Translating gives CASSSGTGLNYGYTF. Complete variable domain (other parts from reference TRBV5-1 and TRBJ1-2): KAGVTQTPRYLIKTRGQQVTLSCSPISGHRSVSWYQQTPGQGLQFLFEYFSETQRNKGNFPGRFSGRQFSNSRSEMNVSTLELGDSALYLCASSSGTGLNYGYTFGSGTRLTVV.

The rearrangement links TRBV23-1 to TRBJ2-3; D is ambiguous. TRBV23-1 is sorted into the ORF group, with uncertain function. Trimming removed 7 bases from V and 0 bases from J, with 14 bases in between. The CDR3 runs to 15 residues. CDR3 DNA: TGCGCCAGCAACCTGAAATCTATTAGCACAGATACGCAGTATTTT. Translation: CASNLKSISTDTQYF.

The chain joins TRBV4-3 to TRBJ2-2, with D perhaps TRBD2 (6 bases). This CDR3 is 13 amino acids long. The germline V and J ends were trimmed by 9 bases and 7 bases, with 15 bases remaining between them. The germline CDR1 and CDR2 sequences are LGHNA and YSLEER. The CDR3 region is CASTDGAGGELFF. The CDR3 DNA reads TGCGCCAGTACTGATGGAGCGGGCGGGGAGCTGTTTTTT.

Sample share makes this clone medium-sized. At one of its ends the junction is not consistent with the germline gene, which may arise from a read error. The V and J genes are TRBV15 and TRBJ2-7, with 10 bases that match TRBD1. The CDR3 is made up of 15 amino acids. Germline CDR1 is LNHNV and CDR2 is YYDKDF (reference sequence). CDR3 DNA: TGTGCCACCAGCGGAGACAGGGGGCCGTCCTACGAGCAGTACTTC. It codes for CATSGDRGPSYEQYF.

This clone appeared once. V is TRBV29-1 and J is TRBJ2-3; 7 nucleotides line up with TRBD2. The V segment lost 3 bases and the J segment 4 bases; nucleotides outside the gene matches: 10. CDR3 length equals 15 residues. Germline assignment: CDR1 SQVTM and CDR2 ANQGSEA. In nucleotides, the CDR3 is TGCAGCGTTGATATTAATAGCGGGTTTGCAGATACGCAGTATTTT. Translated, it gives CSVDINSGFADTQYF.

The chain employs TRBV5-1 and TRBJ2-5; the D is unclear. V was trimmed by 4 bases and J by 5 bases, leaving 18 bases between them. Per germline, CDR1 SGHRS and CDR2 YFSETQ. The CDR3 has 15 residues. The CDR3 DNA sequence: TGCGCCAGCAGCCAACCAGGAAGACGAATGGAGACCCAGTACTTC. Protein sequence: CASSQPGRRMETQYF.

This clone was detected only once. The J gene is TRBJ2-4, the V gene TRBV6-1; TRBD2 matches 7 bases. CDR1 MNHNS and CDR2 SASEGT come from the germline V gene. This CDR3 has 17 residues. V trimming: 2 bases; J trimming: 0 bases; junction bases outside the gene matches: 7. The CDR3 sequence: CASSETGGPLAKNIQYF. The CDR3 DNA reads as TGTGCCAGCAGTGAAACGGGGGGTCCCCTAGCCAAAAACATTCAGTACTTC.

This clone has only one observation. This chain joins TRBV28 and TRBJ2-1; 7 bases match TRBD2. The V and J ends lost 3 bases and 0 bases, in that order; junction bases with no gene match: 2. This CDR3 has 15 amino acids. Per germline, CDR1 MDHEN and CDR2 SYDVKM. This chain's CDR3 is CASSLGGISYNEQFF. The CDR3 DNA reads TGTGCCAGCAGTTTGGGAGGGATCTCCTACAATGAGCAGTTCTTC.

This clone was observed a few times. CDR3 nucleotides: TGTGCCAGGGCTGTACCCCTAGAGGGAAGCGGGAGTCCCTACGAGCAGTACTTC. This encodes CARAVPLEGSGSPYEQYF. The rearrangement links TRBV2 to TRBJ2-7, with 8 positions matching TRBD2. CDR1 and CDR2 (germline): SNHLY, FYNNEI. The V and J ends lost 9 bases and 2 bases, in that order; junction bases with no gene match: 21. The CDR3 is made up of 18 amino acids. Looking up the rest from reference TRBV2 and TRBJ2-7 gives the full variable domain: EPEVTQTPSHQVTQMGQEVILRCVPISNHLYFYWYRQILGQKVEFLVSFYNNEISEKSEIFDDQFSVERPDGSNFTLKIRSTKLEDSAMYFCARAVPLEGSGSPYEQYFGPGTRLTVT.

This clone was counted only a few times. The rearrangement joins TRBV6-2 or TRBV6-3 to TRBJ1-2, with 7 bases fitting TRBD1. With 6 bases clipped from V and 2 bases from J, the junction kept 3 bases outside the gene matches. Germline V gives CDR1 MNHEY, CDR2 SVGEGT. This CDR3 comprises 13 residues. CDR3 nucleotides: TGTGCCAGCAGCGGACAGGAAAACTATGGCTACACCTTC. Its protein product is CASSGQENYGYTF.

The gene calls are TRBV7-9 and TRBJ2-1, with 8 bases matching TRBD1. J gave up 10 bases and V 1 base, and 9 bases lay outside the gene matches. Germline V gene lookup returns CDR1 SEHNR and CDR2 FQNEAQ (reference sequence). The CDR3 length is 15 residues. CDR3 amino acids: CASSLEDREGGEQFF. As DNA, the CDR3 is TGTGCCAGCAGCTTAGAGGACAGGGAAGGCGGGGAGCAGTTCTTC.